These 13 T cell receptor beta chains share one sample of origin, sequenced in a study of cytomegalovirus exposure and HLA in healthy donors. Produced via immunoSEQ multiplex PCR; TCRdb's table is partial and in-frame only. Of around 94,000 clones listed, around 96% are singletons. What was sequenced was PBMCs. The receptors originated from a woman under 30 in good health and CMV-seronegative.

This rearrangement joins TRBV5-4 to TRBJ2-7; a weak D match, TRBD2 (5 bases). There are 13 residues in the CDR3. The germline gives CDR1 SGHNT, CDR2 YYREEE (reference sequence). V was shortened by 7 bases and J by 0 bases, with 11 bases between the two germline ends. CDR3 amino acids: CASRHSDSYEQYF. The DNA for the CDR3 is TGTGCCAGCCGACATAGCGACTCCTACGAGCAGTACTTC. The complete variable domain, with remaining parts taken from reference TRBV5-4 and TRBJ2-7, reads ETGVTQSPTHLIKTRGQQVTLRCSSQSGHNTVSWYQQALGQGPQFIFQYYREEENGRGNFPPRFSGLQFPNYSSELNVNALELDDSALYLCASRHSDSYEQYFGPGTRLTVT.

This sequence joins TRBV19 and TRBJ2-5; 7 bases align to TRBD2. There are 15 residues in the CDR3. Per the germline V gene, CDR1 is LNHDA and CDR2 is SQIVND (reference sequence). Trimming at V came to 6 bases and at J to 4 bases, leaving 11 bases not matched to a gene. CDR3 DNA sequence: TGTGCCAGTAGACGTCAGGGAGGGATCCGAGAGACCCAGTACTTC. This translates into CASRRQGGIRETQYF.

This chain connects TRBV12-5 to TRBJ1-1; 7 bases match TRBD1. Trimming at V came to 4 bases and at J to 0 bases, leaving 5 bases not matched to a gene. Germline values: CDR1 LGHNT, CDR2 FRNRAP. The CDR3 sequence is 15 residues long. CDR3 in amino acids: CASGWDRLLNTEAFF. CDR3 nucleotides: TGTGCTAGTGGTTGGGACAGACTTTTGAACACTGAAGCTTTCTTT.

The V call is TRBV18, the J call TRBJ1-3; 7 bases fit TRBD1. Losses at the gene ends were 5 bases for V and 4 bases for J; bases not matched to a gene: 11. Germline lookup yields CDR1 KGHSH and CDR2 LQKENI. The CDR3 loop spans 16 amino acids. CDR3 region: CASSGRQGDPGNTIYF. DNA of the CDR3: TGTGCCAGCTCAGGCCGACAGGGCGATCCGGGAAACACCATATATTTT.

The chain combines TRBV19 with TRBJ2-2; the match to TRBD2 covers 8 bases. From germline, CDR1 is LNHDA and CDR2 SQIVND (reference sequence). Germline trimming cut 5 bases from V and 1 base from J; bases unmatched to any gene: 3. This CDR3 comprises 15 residues. In nucleotides, the CDR3 is TGTGCCAGTAGTCCCGGGACTAGGAACACCGGGGAGCTGTTTTTT. It is translated as CASSPGTRNTGELFF.

The rearrangement joins TRBV5-6 to TRBJ2-1, with 11 bases fitting TRBD1. Germline V gene sequence: CDR1 SGHDT, CDR2 YYEEEE. The trim removed 4 bases at V and 6 bases at J, leaving 9 bases unmatched. The CDR3 length is 16 residues. Here the CDR3 DNA reads TGTGCCAGCAGCGGCGGGGACAGGGGGATTTCCAATGAGCAGTTCTTC. Amino acids: CASSGGDRGISNEQFF.

The V call is TRBV27, the J call TRBJ2-1; 10 bases map to TRBD2. The CDR3 has 15 amino acids. V lost 2 bases and J lost 12; bases outside the gene matches: 10. Germline CDR1 MNHEY, CDR2 SMNVEV (reference sequence). Written as DNA, the CDR3 is TGTGCCAGCAGTTTAAGCGGGGGGGGCCCCGGGATGCAGTTCTTC. Protein: CASSLSGGGPGMQFF.

The rearrangement links TRBV7-9 to TRBJ2-7; TRBD1 agrees at 8 bases. The germline gives CDR1 SEHNR, CDR2 FQNEAQ (reference sequence). The CDR3 totals 15 residues. The junction had 4 bases not matched to a gene; V was cut back by 2 bases and J by 1 base. CDR3 DNA: TGTGCCAGCAGCTTACGGGGACAGGATTCCTACGAGCAGTACTTC. This gives the protein CASSLRGQDSYEQYF.

The rearrangement uses TRBV5-8 and TRBJ2-1, with D hard to call. The CDR3 loop spans 17 amino acids. From germline, CDR1 is SGHTS and CDR2 YDEGEE. Trimming removed 0 bases at V and 0 bases at J, with 13 bases between. CDR3 loop: CASSLAVTVSSYNEQFF. DNA for the CDR3: TGTGCCAGCAGCTTGGCCGTAACAGTCAGCTCCTACAATGAGCAGTTCTTC.

This chain joins TRBV19 and TRBJ1-1; TRBD1 matches at 8 bases. The junction had 16 bases not matched to a gene; V was cut back by 9 bases and J by 4 bases. Germline loops: CDR1 LNHDA, CDR2 SQIVND (reference sequence). The CDR3 loop spans 16 amino acids. In DNA form, the CDR3 reads TGTGCCAGCAGCGGGGATGGCAGGGGGCTGATCACTGAAGCTTTCTTT. Amino acids: CASSGDGRGLITEAFF. Filled out from reference TRBV19 and TRBJ1-1, the complete variable domain reads DGGITQSPKYLFRKEGQNVTLSCEQNLNHDAMYWYRQDPGQGLRLIYYSQIVNDFQKGDIAEGYSVSREKKESFPLTVTSAQKNPTAFYLCASSGDGRGLITEAFFGQGTRLTVV.

The CDR3 protein is CASSGGQVSGANVLTF. CDR3 DNA: TGCGCCAGCAGCGGCGGACAGGTATCTGGGGCCAACGTCCTGACTTTC. This chain connects TRBV5-1 to TRBJ2-6; the match to TRBD1 covers 7 bases. Looked up from germline, CDR1 is SGHRS and CDR2 is YFSETQ. V trimming: 4 bases; J trimming: 1 base; junction bases outside the gene matches: 5. This CDR3 is 16 amino acids long.

The chain employs TRBV29-1 and TRBJ2-3; 8 nucleotides align to TRBD2. V shed 7 bases and J 2 bases; nucleotides not matched to a gene: 5. CDR1 is SQVTM and CDR2 is ANQGSEA in the germline V gene. The CDR3 sequence is 13 residues long. CDR3 region: CSGTSGVTDTQYF. The DNA for the CDR3 is TGCAGCGGAACTAGCGGAGTCACAGATACGCAGTATTTT.

The chain links TRBV9 to TRBJ2-3; D remains ambiguous. The V gene lost 4 bases and the J gene lost 0 bases, with 12 bases spanning the gap. The CDR3 covers 15 residues. Germline-derived CDR1 and CDR2 are SGDLS and YYNGEE. This CDR3 reads CASSSGSISTDTQYF. The CDR3 DNA reads TGTGCCAGCAGCTCAGGTAGTATTAGCACAGATACGCAGTATTTT.